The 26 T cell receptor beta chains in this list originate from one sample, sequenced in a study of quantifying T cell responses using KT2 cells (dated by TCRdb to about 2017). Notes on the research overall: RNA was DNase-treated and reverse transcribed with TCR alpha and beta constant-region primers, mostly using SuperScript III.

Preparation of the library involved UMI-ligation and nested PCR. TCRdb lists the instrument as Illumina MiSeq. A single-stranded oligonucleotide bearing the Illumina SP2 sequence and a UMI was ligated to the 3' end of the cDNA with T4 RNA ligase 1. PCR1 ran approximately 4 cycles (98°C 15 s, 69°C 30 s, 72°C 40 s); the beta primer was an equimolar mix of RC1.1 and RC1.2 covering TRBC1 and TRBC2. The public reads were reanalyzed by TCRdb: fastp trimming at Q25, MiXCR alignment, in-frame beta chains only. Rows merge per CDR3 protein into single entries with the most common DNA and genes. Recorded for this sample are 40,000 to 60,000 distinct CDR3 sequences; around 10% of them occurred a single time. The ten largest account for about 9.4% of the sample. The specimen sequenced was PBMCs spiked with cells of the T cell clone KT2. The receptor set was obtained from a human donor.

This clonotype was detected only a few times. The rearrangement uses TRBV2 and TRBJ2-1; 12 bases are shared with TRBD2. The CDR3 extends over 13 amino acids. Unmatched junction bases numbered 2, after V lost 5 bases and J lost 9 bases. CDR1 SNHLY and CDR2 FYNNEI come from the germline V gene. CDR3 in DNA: TGTGCCAGCAGTTCTAGCGGGAGGGGTGAGCAGTTCTTC. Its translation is CASSSSGRGEQFF.

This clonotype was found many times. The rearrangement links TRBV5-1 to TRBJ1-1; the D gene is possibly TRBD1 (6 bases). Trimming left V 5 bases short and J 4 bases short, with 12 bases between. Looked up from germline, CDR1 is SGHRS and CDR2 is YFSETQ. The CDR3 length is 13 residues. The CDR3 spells CASSLQGVTEAFF. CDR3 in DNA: TGCGCCAGCAGTCTACAGGGTGTCACTGAAGCTTTCTTT.

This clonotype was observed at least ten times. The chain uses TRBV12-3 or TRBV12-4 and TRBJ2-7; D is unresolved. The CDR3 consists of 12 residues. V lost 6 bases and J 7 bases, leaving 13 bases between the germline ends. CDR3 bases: TGTGCCAGCAGCCGACTTCCTGGAGAGCAGTACTTC. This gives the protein CASSRLPGEQYF.

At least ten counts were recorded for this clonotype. CDR3 protein: CASSWQGAGELFF. The CDR3 DNA follows: TGTGCCAGCAGCTGGCAAGGAGCCGGGGAGCTGTTTTTT. V gene TRBV5-6 combines with J gene TRBJ2-2; D unclear. V shed 3 bases and J shed 6 bases, with 9 bases lying between them. Germline V gene sequence: CDR1 SGHDT, CDR2 YYEEEE. This CDR3 spans 13 amino acids.

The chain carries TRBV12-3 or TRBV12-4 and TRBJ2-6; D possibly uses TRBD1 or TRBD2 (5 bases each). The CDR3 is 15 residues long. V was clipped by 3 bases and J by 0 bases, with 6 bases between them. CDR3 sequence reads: CASSLGTSGANVLTF. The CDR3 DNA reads TGTGCCAGCAGTTTGGGGACCTCTGGGGCCAACGTCCTGACTTTC.

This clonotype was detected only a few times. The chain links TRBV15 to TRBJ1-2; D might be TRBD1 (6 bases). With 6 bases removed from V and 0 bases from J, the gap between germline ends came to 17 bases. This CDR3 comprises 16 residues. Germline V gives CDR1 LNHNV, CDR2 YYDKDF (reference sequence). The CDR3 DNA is TGTGCCACCAGTCAGAGGGGGGGCAATCCTAACTATGGCTACACCTTC. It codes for CATSQRGGNPNYGYTF.

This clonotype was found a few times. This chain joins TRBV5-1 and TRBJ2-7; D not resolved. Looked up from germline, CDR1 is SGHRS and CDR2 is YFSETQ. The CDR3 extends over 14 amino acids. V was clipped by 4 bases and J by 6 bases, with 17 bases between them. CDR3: CASSPQTSTGEQYF. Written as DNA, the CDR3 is TGCGCCAGCAGCCCCCAGACTTCGACGGGCGAGCAGTACTTC. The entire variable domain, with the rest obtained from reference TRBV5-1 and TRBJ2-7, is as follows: KAGVTQTPRYLIKTRGQQVTLSCSPISGHRSVSWYQQTPGQGLQFLFEYFSETQRNKGNFPGRFSGRQFSNSRSEMNVSTLELGDSALYLCASSPQTSTGEQYFGPGTRLTVT.

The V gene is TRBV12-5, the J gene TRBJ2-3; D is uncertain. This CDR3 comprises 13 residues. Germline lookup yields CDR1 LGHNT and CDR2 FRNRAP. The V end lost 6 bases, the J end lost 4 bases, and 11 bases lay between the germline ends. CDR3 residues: CASGSLHPDTQYF. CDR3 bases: TGTGCTAGTGGCTCCCTTCATCCAGATACGCAGTATTTT.

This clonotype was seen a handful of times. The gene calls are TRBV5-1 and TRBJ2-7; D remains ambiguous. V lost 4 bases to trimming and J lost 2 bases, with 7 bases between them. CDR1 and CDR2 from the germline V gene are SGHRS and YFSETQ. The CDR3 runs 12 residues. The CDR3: CASSRTAYEQYF. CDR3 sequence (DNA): TGCGCCAGCAGCAGAACAGCCTACGAGCAGTACTTC.

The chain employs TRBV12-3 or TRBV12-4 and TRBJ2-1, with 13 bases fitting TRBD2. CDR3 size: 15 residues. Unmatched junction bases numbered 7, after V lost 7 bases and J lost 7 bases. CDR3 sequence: CASTLTSGGANEQFF. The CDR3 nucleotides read TGTGCCAGCACCCTAACTAGCGGGGGGGCGAATGAGCAGTTCTTC.

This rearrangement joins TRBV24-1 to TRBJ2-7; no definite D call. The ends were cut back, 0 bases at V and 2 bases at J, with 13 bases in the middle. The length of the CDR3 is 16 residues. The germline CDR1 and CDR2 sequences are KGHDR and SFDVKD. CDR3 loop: CATSDLPTFLPYEQYF. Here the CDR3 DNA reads TGTGCCACCAGTGATTTGCCGACCTTCCTACCCTACGAGCAGTACTTC.

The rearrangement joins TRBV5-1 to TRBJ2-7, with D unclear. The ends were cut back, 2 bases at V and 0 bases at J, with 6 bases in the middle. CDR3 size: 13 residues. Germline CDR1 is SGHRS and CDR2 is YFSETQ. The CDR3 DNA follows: TGCGCCAGCAGCTTTGCTAGCTCCTACGAGCAGTACTTC. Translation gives CASSFASSYEQYF. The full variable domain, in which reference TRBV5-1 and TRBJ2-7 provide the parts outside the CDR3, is KAGVTQTPRYLIKTRGQQVTLSCSPISGHRSVSWYQQTPGQGLQFLFEYFSETQRNKGNFPGRFSGRQFSNSRSEMNVSTLELGDSALYLCASSFASSYEQYFGPGTRLTVT.

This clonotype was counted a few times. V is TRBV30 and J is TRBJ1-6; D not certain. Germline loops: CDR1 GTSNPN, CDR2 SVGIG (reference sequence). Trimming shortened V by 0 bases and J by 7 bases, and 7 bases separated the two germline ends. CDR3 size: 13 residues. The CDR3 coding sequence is TGTGCCTGGAGTGTAGGAGGGAATTCACCCCTCCACTTT. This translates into CAWSVGGNSPLHF.

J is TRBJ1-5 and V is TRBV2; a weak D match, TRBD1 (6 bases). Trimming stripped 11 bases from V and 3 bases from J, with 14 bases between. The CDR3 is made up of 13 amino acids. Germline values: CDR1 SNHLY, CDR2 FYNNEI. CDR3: CAAADSFNQPQHF. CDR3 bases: TGTGCCGCAGCGGACAGCTTCAATCAGCCCCAGCATTTT.

Here the CDR3 DNA reads TGTGCCAGCTCACCTGGGACAGACCTCTACGAGCAGTACTTC. It yields the protein CASSPGTDLYEQYF. The chain combines TRBV18 with TRBJ2-7; TRBD1 matches 7 bases. Germline CDR1 KGHSH, CDR2 LQKENI. CDR3 size: 14 residues. The V segment lost 3 bases and the J segment 3 bases; nucleotides outside the gene matches: 5.

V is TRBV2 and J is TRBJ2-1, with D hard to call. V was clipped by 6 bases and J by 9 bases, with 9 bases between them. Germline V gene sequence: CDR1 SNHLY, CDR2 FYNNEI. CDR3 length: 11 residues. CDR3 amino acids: CASSPHAEQFF. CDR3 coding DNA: TGTGCCAGCAGCCCCCACGCTGAGCAGTTCTTC.

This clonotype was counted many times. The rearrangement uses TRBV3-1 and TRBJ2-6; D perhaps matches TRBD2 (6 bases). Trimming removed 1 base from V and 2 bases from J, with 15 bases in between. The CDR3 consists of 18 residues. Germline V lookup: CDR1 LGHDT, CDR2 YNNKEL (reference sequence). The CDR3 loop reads CASSQGGGRSAGANVLTF. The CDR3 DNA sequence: TGTGCCAGCAGCCAAGGGGGAGGTCGTTCCGCTGGGGCCAACGTCCTGACTTTC.

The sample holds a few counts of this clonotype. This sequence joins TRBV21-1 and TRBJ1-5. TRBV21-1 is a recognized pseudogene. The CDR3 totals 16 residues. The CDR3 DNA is TGTGCCAGCAGCAAAGAGAGAGTGCTTGGCAATCAGCCCCAGCATTTT. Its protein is CASSKERVLGNQPQHF.

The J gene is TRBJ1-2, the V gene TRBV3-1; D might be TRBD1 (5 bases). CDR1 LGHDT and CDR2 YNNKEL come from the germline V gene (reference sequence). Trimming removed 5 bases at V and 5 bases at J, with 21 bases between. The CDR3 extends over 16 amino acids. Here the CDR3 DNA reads TGTGCCAGCAGCTCACAAGGGGAGTTTAATCGGTATGGCTACACCTTC. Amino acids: CASSSQGEFNRYGYTF.

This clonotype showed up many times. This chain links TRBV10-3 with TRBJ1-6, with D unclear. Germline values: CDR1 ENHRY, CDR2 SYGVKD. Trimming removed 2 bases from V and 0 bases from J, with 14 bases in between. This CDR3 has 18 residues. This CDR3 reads CAISETPAWSSYNSPLHF. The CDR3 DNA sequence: TGTGCCATCAGTGAGACCCCTGCGTGGAGCTCCTATAATTCACCCCTCCACTTT.

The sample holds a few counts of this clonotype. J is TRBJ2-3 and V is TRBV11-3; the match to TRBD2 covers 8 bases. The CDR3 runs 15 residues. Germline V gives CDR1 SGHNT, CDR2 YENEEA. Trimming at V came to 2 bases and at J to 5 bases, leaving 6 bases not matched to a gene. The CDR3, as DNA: TGTGCCAGCAGCTTATACGGGAGGGATCAAGATACGCAGTATTTT. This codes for CASSLYGRDQDTQYF. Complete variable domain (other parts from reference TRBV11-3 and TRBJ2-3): EAGVVQSPRYKIIEKKQPVAFWCNPISGHNTLYWYLQNLGQGPELLIRYENEEAVDDSQLPKDRFSAERLKGVDSTLKIQPAELGDSAVYLCASSLYGRDQDTQYFGPGTRLTVL.

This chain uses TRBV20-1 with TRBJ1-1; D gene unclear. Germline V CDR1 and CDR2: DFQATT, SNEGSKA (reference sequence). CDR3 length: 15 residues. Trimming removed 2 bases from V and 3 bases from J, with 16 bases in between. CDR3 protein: CSARRSAGWDTEAFF. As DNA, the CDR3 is TGCAGTGCTAGAAGGTCGGCGGGGTGGGACACTGAAGCTTTCTTT.

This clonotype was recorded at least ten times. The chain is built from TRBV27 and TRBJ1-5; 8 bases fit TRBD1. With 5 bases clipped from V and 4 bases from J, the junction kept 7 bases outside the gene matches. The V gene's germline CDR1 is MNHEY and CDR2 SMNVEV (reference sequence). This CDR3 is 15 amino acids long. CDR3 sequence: CASSPDRARNQPQHF. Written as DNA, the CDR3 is TGTGCCAGCAGTCCGGACAGGGCGAGGAATCAGCCCCAGCATTTT.

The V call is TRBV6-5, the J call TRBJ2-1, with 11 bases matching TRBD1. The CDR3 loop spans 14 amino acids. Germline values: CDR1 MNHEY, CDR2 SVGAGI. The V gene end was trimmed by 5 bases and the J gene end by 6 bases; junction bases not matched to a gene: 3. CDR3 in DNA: TGTGCCAGCAGTCGGGACAGGGGGATCAATGAGCAGTTCTTC. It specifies CASSRDRGINEQFF.

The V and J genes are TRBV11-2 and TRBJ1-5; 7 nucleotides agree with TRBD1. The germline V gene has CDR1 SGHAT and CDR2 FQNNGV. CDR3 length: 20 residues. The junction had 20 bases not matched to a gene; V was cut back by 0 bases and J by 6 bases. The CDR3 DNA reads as TGTGCCAGCAGCTTAGACATTCTGGGGACCGACAGGGTAAGAACTCAGCCCCAGCATTTT. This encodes CASSLDILGTDRVRTQPQHF.

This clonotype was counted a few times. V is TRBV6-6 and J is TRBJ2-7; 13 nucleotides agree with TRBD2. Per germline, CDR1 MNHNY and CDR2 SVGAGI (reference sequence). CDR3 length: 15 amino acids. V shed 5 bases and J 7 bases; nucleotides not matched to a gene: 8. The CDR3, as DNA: TGTGCCAGCAGTGCCGTGGGACTAGCGGGACGGGAGCAGTACTTC. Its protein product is CASSAVGLAGREQYF.